This T cell receptor beta chain originates from a study of T cell repertoires in cytomegalovirus infection. Study context: Researchers turned to recently identified HLA-C-restricted CMV epitopes as well as well-studied HLA-B-restricted ones. CMV infection plus the matching HLA type was flagged by public TCR beta signatures.

This CDR3 is 15 amino acids long. CDR1 and CDR2 (germline): SEHNR, FQNEAQ (reference sequence). V shed 5 bases and J shed 1 base, with 11 bases lying between them. Points on this clonotype: Its specificity is not known.

Study-wide results and limits: Dominant in the ex vivo response were TCR beta clonotypes restricted by HLA-C and specific for CMV.

Each CDR3 protein gets one entry after TCRdb re-called the reads with MiXCR. The sample includes about 830,000 distinct CDR3 sequences, 30% to 35% seen only once; the top ten take about an eighth. The sample in question was cultured CD8+ T cells from PBMCs, obtained from culture after CMV antigen stimulation. The TCR sequence derives from a human donor in good health (CMV status not recorded). Some clones in this sample may be carry-over from other donors' samples. V usage is TRBV7-9 and J usage is TRBJ1-4; D might be TRBD1 (5 bases). This CDR3 reads CASSTVRGTNEKLFF. The DNA for the CDR3 is TGTGCCAGCAGCACCGTAAGGGGAACTAATGAAAAACTGTTTTTT.